One T cell receptor beta chain is described in this entry. These data come from a study of T cells after posttransplantation cyclophosphamide. Using immunoSEQ multiplex PCR, the repertoire was profiled, and TCRdb retains in-frame clones only, with some absent. The sample comprises roughly 20,000 clones, around 68% of which are singletons, and 27% rests with the top ten. The germline V gene has CDR1 SGHRS and CDR2 YFSETQ. V was pared by 0 bases and J by 4 bases, with 14 bases between. The CDR3 consists of 15 residues. Busulfan-fludarabine conditioning, marrow transplant, and cyclophosphamide on days +3 and +4 were administered.

The rearrangement uses TRBV5-1 and TRBJ2-7; D possibly corresponds to TRBD1 (5 bases). The sequence was collected from a male patient in his thirties who received an allogeneic stem cell transplant from a related donor, was CMV-positive, and had acute GVHD only. Some T cells may possibly be graft donor cells. The sample here was PBMCs, taken after an allogeneic stem cell transplant with post-transplant cyclophosphamide. In DNA, the CDR3 is TGCGCCAGCAGCTTGGCCCTTGGGGCTATTTACGAGCAGTACTTC. This gives the protein CASSLALGAIYEQYF.